The entry that follows covers one T cell receptor beta chain sequence. Clones were sequenced by immunoSEQ multiplex PCR, and TCRdb holds only the in-frame ones, with some missing. The sample records more than 70,000 clones, about nine tenths being singletons. The data belong to a study of T cell changes during pregnancy in multiple sclerosis. The CDR3 has 16 residues. CDR1 and CDR2 from the germline V gene are ENHRY and SYGVKD. The junction had 6 bases not matched to a gene; V was cut back by 7 bases and J by 1 base. The sequences come from peripheral blood, collected after pregnancy. This TCR was sampled from a female donor in good health, enrolled as a control in a pregnancy study. The chain uses TRBV10-3 and TRBJ2-5; the match to TRBD2 covers 13 bases. As DNA, the CDR3 is TGTGCCATCACCCTTGGGACTAGCGGGGTCCAAGAGACCCAGTACTTC. Translation gives CAITLGTSGVQETQYF.